These 29 T cell receptor beta chains came from one sample sequenced in a study of beta chain features in type 1 diabetes. General study findings and limits: TCRB CDR3 length was moderately but significantly reduced in all four CD4+ subsets of Type 1 diabetes patients.

Their recognized antigens are unknown. Isolated RNA was reverse transcribed in full, so expressed TCRB transcripts were sequenced. Assay used: immunoSEQ multiplex PCR; TCRdb lists only in-frame clones, some missing. The sample yields about 700,000 clones, around an eighth seen once. The sample taken for sequencing was naive CD4+ T cells from blood. The receptors were sampled from a young man with type 1 diabetes.

This clone was counted between two and nine times. The chain has TRBV29-1 and TRBJ1-1; D not certain. Germline CDR1 is SQVTM and CDR2 is ANQGSEA. The CDR3 loop spans 12 amino acids. V was trimmed by 6 bases and J by 1 base, leaving 9 bases between them. The CDR3 coding sequence is TGCAGCGTCCAGACCGCGAACACTGAAGCTTTCTTT. Its translation: CSVQTANTEAFF.

This clone was seen only a few times. The chain recombines TRBV28 with TRBJ1-2, with no clear D. The CDR3 covers 13 residues. Germline lookup yields CDR1 MDHEN and CDR2 SYDVKM. Between the trimmed V and J ends, which lost 8 bases and 1 base, there was a span of 11 bases. Here the CDR3 reads CASQDPLNYGYTF. The CDR3 nucleotides read TGTGCCAGCCAGGATCCACTTAACTATGGCTACACCTTC.

This clone was picked up a small number of times. V and J are TRBV25-1 and TRBJ1-2; 7 positions agree with TRBD1. With 1 base clipped from V and 4 bases from J, the junction kept 6 bases outside the gene matches. CDR1 and CDR2 (germline): MGHDK, SYGVNS. The CDR3 contains 15 residues. The chain's CDR3 is CASSEWAGGFYGYTF. DNA for the CDR3: TGTGCCAGCAGTGAATGGGCAGGGGGTTTCTATGGCTACACCTTC.

This clone was recorded many times. V gene TRBV30 combines with J gene TRBJ2-6; no clear D. Germline V gene sequence: CDR1 GTSNPN, CDR2 SVGIG (reference sequence). The CDR3 extends over 12 amino acids. Trimming removed 2 bases from V and 3 bases from J, with 2 bases in between. For the CDR3, the DNA is TGTGCCTGGAGTCATGGGGCCAACGTCCTGACTTTC. Amino acids: CAWSHGANVLTF.

The table lists this clone with a few counts. J is TRBJ2-1 and V is TRBV6-5; 8 bases map to TRBD2. V lost 4 bases to trimming and J lost 0 bases; unmatched junction nucleotides: 5. The CDR3 covers 16 residues. The germline CDR1 and CDR2 sequences are MNHEY and SVGAGI. This CDR3 reads CASSSAAGGSYNEQFF. The DNA for the CDR3 is TGTGCCAGCAGTTCCGCCGCGGGGGGCTCCTACAATGAGCAGTTCTTC.

The chain uses TRBV9 and TRBJ1-6; tentative D call: TRBD1 (5 bases). Trimming stripped 4 bases from V and 2 bases from J, with 19 bases between. This CDR3 region has 18 residues. Germline V lookup: CDR1 SGDLS, CDR2 YYNGEE. The CDR3 protein is CASSPGGDPHPYNSPLHF. CDR3 DNA sequence: TGTGCCAGCAGCCCCGGAGGGGACCCTCACCCCTATAATTCACCCCTCCACTTT.

This chain connects TRBV20-1 to TRBJ2-1; D unclear. The V end lost 4 bases, the J end lost 12 bases, and 10 bases lay between the germline ends. CDR3 length equals 10 residues. Germline V CDR1 and CDR2: DFQATT, SNEGSKA (reference sequence). The CDR3 spells CSAKEVAQFF. CDR3 nucleotide sequence: TGCAGTGCTAAAGAAGTAGCGCAGTTCTTC.

This clone has more than one count but fewer than ten. Compared with germline, one end of the junction differs, possibly owing to a read error. The chain couples TRBV2 to TRBJ2-7; 8 bases align to TRBD1. Per germline, CDR1 SNHLY and CDR2 FYNNEI. This CDR3 is built from 12 residues. In DNA form, the CDR3 reads TGTGCCAGCAGCCCCAATTGGACAGGGAAGGACTTC. Translated, it gives CASSPNWTGKDF.

A few counts support this clone. The chain is built from TRBV5-1 and TRBJ2-5; perhaps TRBD2 as D (5 bases). Trimming removed 0 bases from V and 10 bases from J, with 10 bases in between. Germline CDR1 and CDR2: SGHRS and YFSETQ. The CDR3 spans 12 residues. The CDR3 protein is CASSLVTGGQYF. CDR3 DNA: TGCGCCAGCAGCTTGGTTACCGGAGGCCAGTACTTC.

This clone occurred a few times. This sequence joins TRBV4-2 and TRBJ2-3, with a possible D match to TRBD2 (6 bases). CDR1 is LGHNA and CDR2 is YNFKEQ in the germline V gene. Trimming took 4 bases from V and 2 from J, leaving 13 bases between them. The CDR3 sequence is 15 residues long. CDR3 amino acids: CASSLSGTLTDTQYF. For the CDR3, the DNA is TGTGCCAGCAGCCTTAGCGGAACCCTCACAGATACGCAGTATTTT.

The chain carries TRBV6-1 and TRBJ2-7; 13 nucleotides match TRBD2. J gave up 0 bases and V 7 bases, and 3 bases lay outside the gene matches. CDR1 and CDR2 (germline): MNHNS, SASEGT. There are 15 residues in the CDR3. DNA for the CDR3: TGTGCCAGCACTGGACTAGCGGGGGCCTCCTACGAGCAGTACTTC. Its protein product is CASTGLAGASYEQYF.

This clone occurred a few times. The chain uses TRBV9 and TRBJ1-1; tentative D call: TRBD1 (6 bases). The CDR3 extends over 15 amino acids. V dropped 0 bases and J dropped 4 bases, with 13 bases sitting between them. Per the germline V gene, CDR1 is SGDLS and CDR2 is YYNGEE. CDR3 residues: CASSVDEQGRTEAFF. In DNA, the CDR3 is TGTGCCAGCAGCGTAGACGAACAGGGTCGCACTGAAGCTTTCTTT.

A few counts support this clone. This chain links TRBV18 with TRBJ2-5; D not certain. The germline V and J ends were trimmed by 4 bases and 1 base, with 4 bases remaining between them. CDR1 is KGHSH and CDR2 is LQKENI in the germline V gene. CDR3 length equals 12 residues. The CDR3 DNA reads TGTGCCAGCTCACTCAGCCAAGAGACCCAGTACTTC. It yields the protein CASSLSQETQYF.

There are a few counts of this clone. The chain joins TRBV30 to TRBJ1-1; TRBD1 agrees at 9 bases. The CDR3 runs to 14 residues. The V and J ends lost 0 bases and 4 bases, in that order; junction bases with no gene match: 3. The germline gives CDR1 GTSNPN, CDR2 SVGIG (reference sequence). The CDR3 sequence: CAWSVATGGTEAFF. The CDR3 DNA sequence: TGTGCCTGGAGTGTAGCGACAGGGGGCACTGAAGCTTTCTTT.

This clone came up a few times. The chain links TRBV7-9 to TRBJ1-1, with TRBD1 as a possible D gene (5 bases). CDR1 and CDR2 (germline): SEHNR, FQNEAQ (reference sequence). The CDR3 runs 14 residues. Trimming removed 3 bases at V and 4 bases at J, with 12 bases between. Here the CDR3 reads CASSLQGLFTEAFF. Written as DNA, the CDR3 is TGTGCCAGCAGCTTGCAGGGTTTGTTCACTGAAGCTTTCTTT.

V and J are TRBV27 and TRBJ1-4; TRBD1 agrees at 10 bases. This CDR3 has 13 amino acids. After removal of 9 bases from V and 7 bases from J, the junction contained 5 bases not matched to a gene. CDR1 and CDR2 from the germline V gene are MNHEY and SMNVEV (reference sequence). The CDR3 loop is CARLRDRGEKLFF. The CDR3 bases are TGTGCCAGGCTGCGGGACAGGGGTGAAAAACTGTTTTTT.

This clone was observed a handful of times. The chain joins TRBV7-8 to TRBJ2-3, with D possibly TRBD2 on 6 matching bases. The CDR3 has 13 amino acids. Germline V gene lookup returns CDR1 SGHVS and CDR2 FQNEAQ. V lost 1 base and J 10 bases, leaving 12 bases between the germline ends. CDR3 bases: TGTGCCAGCAGCTTAGATGGCGGGACGGCGCAGTATTTT. This translates into CASSLDGGTAQYF.

This clone occurred a few times. The chain is built from TRBV27 and TRBJ1-2, with D maybe TRBD1 (6 bases). Trimming stripped 2 bases from V and 4 bases from J, with 14 bases between. The CDR3 is 15 amino acids. The germline V gene has CDR1 MNHEY and CDR2 SMNVEV (reference sequence). CDR3 nucleotide sequence: TGTGCCAGCAGTTTACTGGGGGGGCAACTCTATGGCTACACCTTC. It codes for CASSLLGGQLYGYTF.

V is TRBV30 and J is TRBJ1-5; D not resolved. The germline V and J ends were trimmed by 2 bases and 7 bases, with 6 bases remaining between them. The CDR3 contains 11 residues. Germline assignment: CDR1 GTSNPN and CDR2 SVGIG (reference sequence). The CDR3 loop reads CAWSRGQPQHF. As DNA, the CDR3 is TGTGCCTGGAGTCGTGGGCAGCCCCAGCATTTT.

This clone was counted only a few times. In nucleotides, the CDR3 is TGCAGCGTTGATATCGGCAGATTGAACACTGAAGCTTTCTTT. Its protein is CSVDIGRLNTEAFF. The V and J genes are TRBV29-1 and TRBJ1-1; no clear D. CDR1 and CDR2 (germline): SQVTM, ANQGSEA. CDR3 length: 14 residues. V was trimmed by 3 bases and J by 0 bases, leaving 11 bases between them.

Only a few counts were recorded for this clone. CDR3: CASSLGTAPNEQYF. CDR3 sequence (DNA): TGTGCCAGCTCACTCGGGACAGCTCCTAACGAGCAGTACTTC. This chain connects TRBV18 to TRBJ2-7; 7 positions agree with TRBD1. The CDR3 is made up of 14 amino acids. Per the germline V gene, CDR1 is KGHSH and CDR2 is LQKENI. The junction had 8 bases not matched to a gene; V was cut back by 4 bases and J by 5 bases.

The genes are TRBV10-2 and TRBJ2-6; D unresolved. V shed 4 bases and J shed 2 bases, with 9 bases lying between them. Germline assignment: CDR1 WSHSY and CDR2 SAAADI. The CDR3 spans 15 residues. This CDR3 is CASSAPQTGANVLTF. The CDR3, as DNA: TGCGCCAGCAGTGCCCCGCAAACTGGGGCCAACGTCCTGACTTTC.

This clone was counted a few times. The J gene is TRBJ2-1, the V gene TRBV9, with 7 bases identical to TRBD2. Germline V gives CDR1 SGDLS, CDR2 YYNGEE. With 2 bases clipped from V and 9 bases from J, the junction kept 5 bases outside the gene matches. This CDR3 contains 13 residues. The CDR3 DNA follows: TGTGCCAGCAGCGTGGGGAGGGAGGGTGAGCAGTTCTTC. Protein sequence: CASSVGREGEQFF.

This clone has a handful of counts. The genes are TRBV6-5 and TRBJ2-1; weak D call: TRBD2 (6 bases). There are 11 residues in the CDR3. V dropped 6 bases and J dropped 8 bases, with 8 bases sitting between them. Germline CDR1 MNHEY, CDR2 SVGAGI. The chain's CDR3 is CASSRGDEQFF. CDR3 DNA: TGTGCCAGCAGCCGCGGGGATGAGCAGTTCTTC.

The V and J genes are TRBV9 and TRBJ1-1, with 7 bases that match TRBD1. Germline V gives CDR1 SGDLS, CDR2 YYNGEE. The CDR3 has 13 amino acids. V lost 3 bases to trimming and J lost 6 bases; unmatched junction nucleotides: 5. The chain's CDR3 is CASSATGDSEAFF. The CDR3 DNA sequence: TGTGCCAGCAGCGCCACAGGGGACTCTGAAGCTTTCTTT. Drawing the rest from reference TRBV9 and TRBJ1-1, the complete variable domain is DSGVTQTPKHLITATGQRVTLRCSPRSGDLSVYWYQQSLDQGLQFLIQYYNGEERAKGNILERFSAQQFPDLHSELNLSSLELGDSALYFCASSATGDSEAFFGQGTRLTVV.

This clone has more than one count but fewer than ten. The J gene is TRBJ1-1, the V gene TRBV5-1, with D perhaps TRBD1 (5 bases). Trimming took 10 bases from V and 4 from J, leaving 26 bases between them. The CDR3 contains 16 residues. Per germline, CDR1 SGHRS and CDR2 YFSETQ. In DNA form, the CDR3 reads TGCGCCTCTGTCGGCGGGGCCGCCACCGGAGGCACTGAAGCTTTCTTT. Protein product: CASVGGAATGGTEAFF.

The table lists this clone with a few counts. The chain combines TRBV28 with TRBJ2-3; 9 nucleotides match TRBD2. The CDR3 contains 14 residues. V trimming: 6 bases; J trimming: 3 bases; junction bases outside the gene matches: 4. Germline assignment: CDR1 MDHEN and CDR2 SYDVKM. The CDR3 region is CASRAGGPTDTQYF. CDR3 DNA: TGTGCCAGCAGGGCGGGGGGGCCGACAGATACGCAGTATTTT.

This clone was counted only a few times. The CDR3, as DNA: TGTGCCTGGAGTGTACAGAGGACCCTGGGCGTAGCTAATGAAAAACTGTTTTTT. This encodes CAWSVQRTLGVANEKLFF. The chain is built from TRBV30 and TRBJ1-4; D gene unclear. The CDR3 is 18 residues long. The germline V and J ends were trimmed by 0 bases and 3 bases, with 20 bases remaining between them. Germline assignment: CDR1 GTSNPN and CDR2 SVGIG (reference sequence).

The chain uses TRBV14 and TRBJ2-5, with unresolved D. Deletions cut 5 bases from V and 2 bases from J, with 9 bases between. CDR1 is SGHDN and CDR2 is FVKESK in the germline V gene. The CDR3 sequence is 13 residues long. The CDR3 DNA reads TGTGCCAGCAGCTTCCGGTTTCAAGAGACCCAGTACTTC. Its translation: CASSFRFQETQYF.